This is a list of T cell receptor beta chains from one sample in a study of blood T cells in healthy people across ages. TCRdb re-called the 5' RACE reads with MiXCR, one entry per CDR3 protein. The table includes 1.5 million to 2 million distinct CDR3 sequences, approximately 40% detected once. The sequenced material came from blood. The receptors here all came from a human donor in good health. The CDR3 runs from the conserved cysteine through the conserved F or W. The D gene is left open where the match is weak. Rows may omit the clone size; those that give it use once, few, many or a size class.

CDR3 DNA: TGTGCCAGCAGCCAAGACATCCTAGCGGGGATTCAAGAGACCCAGTACTTC
CDR3 protein: CASSQDILAGIQETQYF
clone size: -
V gene: TRBV3-1
J gene: TRBJ2-5
D gene: TRBD2

CDR3 DNA: TGCAGTGCTAGATACCAGCAGGGGACCTTGCAAGCTTTCTTT
CDR3 protein: CSARYQQGTLQAFF
clone size: -
V gene: TRBV20-1
J gene: TRBJ1-1
D gene: -

CDR3 DNA: TGCGCCAGCAGCCAAGGGGACAGGCATAACCAAGAGACCCAGTTCTTC
CDR3 protein: CASSQGDRHNQETQFF
clone size: once
V gene: TRBV4-1
J gene: TRBJ2-1
D gene: TRBD1

CDR3 DNA: TGTGCCAGCAGCTCTAGACAGAGTCTCTATGGCTACACCTTC
CDR3 protein: CASSSRQSLYGYTF
clone size: -
V gene: TRBV7-9
J gene: TRBJ1-2
D gene: -

CDR3 DNA: TGTGCCAGCAGTTACCGGGACACCGCGTGGTACGAGCAGTACTTC
CDR3 protein: CASSYRDTAWYEQYF
clone size: few
V gene: TRBV6-2/TRBV6-3
J gene: TRBJ2-7
D gene: -

CDR3 DNA: TGTGCCAGCAGCTTAGGCCGAGGGGAAGATAATTCACCCCTCCACTTT
CDR3 protein: CASSLGRGEDNSPLHF
clone size: -
V gene: TRBV13
J gene: TRBJ1-6
D gene: -

CDR3 DNA: TGTGCCAGCAGTTTGTCGGGCGCCTACGAGCAGTACTTC
CDR3 protein: CASSLSGAYEQYF
clone size: many
V gene: TRBV12-3/TRBV12-4
J gene: TRBJ2-7
D gene: -

CDR3 DNA: TGTGCCAGCGGTGAGCAGGGCGGGAACACTGAAGCTTTCTTT
CDR3 protein: CASGEQGGNTEAFF
clone size: -
V gene: TRBV2
J gene: TRBJ1-1
D gene: -

CDR3 DNA: TGCGCCAGCAGCTTGATGGGGGTCCCCTACAATGAGCAGTTCTTC
CDR3 protein: CASSLMGVPYNEQFF
clone size: -
V gene: TRBV5-1
J gene: TRBJ2-1
D gene: -

CDR3 DNA: TGTGCCAGCAGCGACAATTACGGCACTGAAGCTTTCTTT
CDR3 protein: CASSDNYGTEAFF
clone size: few
V gene: TRBV9
J gene: TRBJ1-1
D gene: -

CDR3 DNA: TGTGCCAGCAGTTTAGGGTATAATAATTCACCCCTCCACTTT
CDR3 protein: CASSLGYNNSPLHF
clone size: -
V gene: TRBV12-3/TRBV12-4
J gene: TRBJ1-6
D gene: -

CDR3 DNA: TGTGCCACCAGCAGGCGAAAGGGGGGCGCAGACTACAATGAGCAGTTCTTC
CDR3 protein: CATSRRKGGADYNEQFF
clone size: few
V gene: TRBV15
J gene: TRBJ2-1
D gene: -

CDR3 DNA: TGTGCCAGCAGCTTAGTAGGGGGCCAGGGTAGCTCCTACGAGCAGTACTTC
CDR3 protein: CASSLVGGQGSSYEQYF
clone size: -
V gene: TRBV7-2
J gene: TRBJ2-7
D gene: TRBD1

CDR3 DNA: TGCGCCAGCAGCTCCCACCACACAGGGGTCGGGGACTACACCTTC
CDR3 protein: CASSSHHTGVGDYTF
clone size: -
V gene: TRBV5-1
J gene: TRBJ1-2
D gene: TRBD1

CDR3 DNA: TGTGCCAGCAGCTTGGGTGGACGGGCAAATTCACCCCTCCACTTT
CDR3 protein: CASSLGGRANSPLHF
clone size: -
V gene: TRBV11-2
J gene: TRBJ1-6
D gene: -

CDR3 DNA: TGTGCCAGCAGCTCGTCTAGGGGGGGGACTAGCACAGATACGCAGTATTTT
CDR3 protein: CASSSSRGGTSTDTQYF
clone size: -
V gene: TRBV7-2
J gene: TRBJ2-3
D gene: -

CDR3 DNA: TGTGCCATCAGTGAGTCCTCTTCTAACTATGGCTACACCTTC
CDR3 protein: CAISESSSNYGYTF
clone size: few
V gene: TRBV10-3
J gene: TRBJ1-2
D gene: -

CDR3 DNA: TGTGCCAGCACCGTTTCAACAAGGAATTCACCCCTCCACTTT
CDR3 protein: CASTVSTRNSPLHF
clone size: few
V gene: TRBV28
J gene: TRBJ1-6
D gene: -

CDR3 DNA: TGTGCCAGCAGTTACCGGTCTAGCGGGGGGCTCGCCACAGATACGCAGTATTTT
CDR3 protein: CASSYRSSGGLATDTQYF
clone size: -
V gene: TRBV6-5
J gene: TRBJ2-3
D gene: TRBD2

CDR3 DNA: TGTGCCACCAGCAGAGTTAGTCGCCAAATTAATTACAATGAGCAGTTCTTC
CDR3 protein: CATSRVSRQINYNEQFF
clone size: -
V gene: TRBV15
J gene: TRBJ2-1
D gene: -

CDR3 DNA: TGTGCCAGCAGCTTAGCGGCAGGGGGTAAGGAGACCCAGTACTTC
CDR3 protein: CASSLAAGGKETQYF
clone size: few
V gene: TRBV7-2
J gene: TRBJ2-5
D gene: TRBD1

CDR3 DNA: TGTGCCAGCAGTTACTCTCTTTCCGTTTTGGGCACTGAAGCTTTCTTT
CDR3 protein: CASSYSLSVLGTEAFF
clone size: few
V gene: TRBV6-5
J gene: TRBJ1-1
D gene: -

CDR3 DNA: TGCGCCAGCAGCTTGCAGACTCCGCAAGAGACCCAGTACTTC
CDR3 protein: CASSLQTPQETQYF
clone size: -
V gene: TRBV5-1
J gene: TRBJ2-5
D gene: -

CDR3 DNA: TGTGCCAGCAGTTTCGCCGTGGCCCGTATCCTAGATGAGCAGTTCTTC
CDR3 protein: CASSFAVARILDEQFF
clone size: -
V gene: TRBV12-3/TRBV12-4
J gene: TRBJ2-1
D gene: -

CDR3 DNA: TGTGCCACCAGCATTACCGACAGGGGAGGTAATGAGCAGTTCTTC
CDR3 protein: CATSITDRGGNEQFF
clone size: few
V gene: TRBV15
J gene: TRBJ2-1
D gene: TRBD1

CDR3 DNA: TGTGCCACCGCCTCAGCAGGGGGCTTGGAGACCCAGTACTTC
CDR3 protein: CATASAGGLETQYF
clone size: few
V gene: TRBV18
J gene: TRBJ2-5
D gene: TRBD1

CDR3 DNA: TGCAGTGGACTCGAGACCCCCACCTACGAGCAGTACTTC
CDR3 protein: CSGLETPTYEQYF
clone size: few
V gene: TRBV20-1
J gene: TRBJ2-7
D gene: -

CDR3 DNA: TGTGCCAGCAGCCCTGTGGGGGGACCGAACACCGGGGAGCGGTTTTTT
CDR3 protein: CASSPVGGPNTGERFF
clone size: once
V gene: TRBV7-9
J gene: TRBJ2-2
D gene: -

CDR3 DNA: TGTGCCAGCAGCTCACCTCTAGCGGGGGGGCTAGGTACGCGGTATTTT
CDR3 protein: CASSSPLAGGLGTRYF
clone size: -
V gene: TRBV7-2
J gene: TRBJ2-3
D gene: TRBD2

CDR3 DNA: TGCAGCGTTGCTAAGGGACTTGACGAGCAGTACTTC
CDR3 protein: CSVAKGLDEQYF
clone size: -
V gene: TRBV29-1
J gene: TRBJ2-7
D gene: -

CDR3 DNA: TGTGCCAGCAGTTACCCGGGACTAGCGAGGGAGCAGTACTTC
CDR3 protein: CASSYPGLAREQYF
clone size: few
V gene: TRBV6-2/TRBV6-3
J gene: TRBJ2-7
D gene: TRBD2

CDR3 DNA: TGCGCCAGCAGCTGGGGCAGGGGCCTACGGAATGAGCAGTTCTTC
CDR3 protein: CASSWGRGLRNEQFF
clone size: few
V gene: TRBV4-1
J gene: TRBJ2-1
D gene: -

CDR3 DNA: TGTGCCAGCAGCGTACGGCAGGGGGTTAAAGATGAGCAGTTCTTC
CDR3 protein: CASSVRQGVKDEQFF
clone size: -
V gene: TRBV9
J gene: TRBJ2-1
D gene: TRBD1

CDR3 DNA: TGCGCCAGCAGCCCAGCAGGGGGTAGAGGCTACACCTTC
CDR3 protein: CASSPAGGRGYTF
clone size: few
V gene: TRBV4-3
J gene: TRBJ1-2
D gene: TRBD1

CDR3 DNA: TGTGCCATCAGCGCTCGACAGGGTAGAGAAAACACCATATATTTT
CDR3 protein: CAISARQGRENTIYF
clone size: -
V gene: TRBV10-3
J gene: TRBJ1-3
D gene: TRBD1

CDR3 DNA: TGCGCCAGCAGCTGGGACAGTATGTCACCCCTCCACTTT
CDR3 protein: CASSWDSMSPLHF
clone size: once
V gene: TRBV5-1
J gene: TRBJ1-6
D gene: TRBD1

CDR3 DNA: TGCGCCAGCGCCCTCGGACAGATCTACGAGCAGTACTTC
CDR3 protein: CASALGQIYEQYF
clone size: -
V gene: TRBV5-1
J gene: TRBJ2-7
D gene: -

CDR3 DNA: TGTGCCAGCAGCCCTCAACAGGATTCACCCCTCCACTTT
CDR3 protein: CASSPQQDSPLHF
clone size: -
V gene: TRBV7-9
J gene: TRBJ1-6
D gene: -

CDR3 DNA: TGTGCCAGCAGCGTAGATGGGACAGGGGACGAGCAGTACTTC
CDR3 protein: CASSVDGTGDEQYF
clone size: -
V gene: TRBV9
J gene: TRBJ2-7
D gene: TRBD1

CDR3 DNA: TGTGCCAGCAGCTTAGCGCCGACATGGGGGAATAGCAATCAGCCCCAGCATTTT
CDR3 protein: CASSLAPTWGNSNQPQHF
clone size: -
V gene: TRBV7-9
J gene: TRBJ1-5
D gene: -

CDR3 DNA: TGCAGTGCTCATCTCCCAGGGGGTGTCAAAAACATTCAGTACTTC
CDR3 protein: CSAHLPGGVKNIQYF
clone size: few
V gene: TRBV20-1
J gene: TRBJ2-4
D gene: TRBD1

CDR3 DNA: TGCAGTACCGACATCACCATGAACACTGAAGCTTTCTTT
CDR3 protein: CSTDITMNTEAFF
clone size: -
V gene: TRBV20-1
J gene: TRBJ1-1
D gene: -